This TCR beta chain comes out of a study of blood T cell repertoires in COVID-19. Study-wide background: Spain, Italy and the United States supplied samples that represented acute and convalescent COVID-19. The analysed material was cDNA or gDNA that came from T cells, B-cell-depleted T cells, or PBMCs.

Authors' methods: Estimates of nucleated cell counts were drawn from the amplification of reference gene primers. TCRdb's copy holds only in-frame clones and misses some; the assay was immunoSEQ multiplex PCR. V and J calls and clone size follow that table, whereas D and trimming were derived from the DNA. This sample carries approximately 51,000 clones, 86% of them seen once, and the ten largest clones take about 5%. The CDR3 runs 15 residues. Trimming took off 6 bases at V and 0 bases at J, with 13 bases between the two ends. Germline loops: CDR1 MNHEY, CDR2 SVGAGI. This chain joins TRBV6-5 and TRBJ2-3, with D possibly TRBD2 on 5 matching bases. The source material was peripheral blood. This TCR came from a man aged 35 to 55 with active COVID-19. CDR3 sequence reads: CASRFTGISTDTQYF. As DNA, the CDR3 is TGTGCCAGCAGATTTACCGGGATCAGCACAGATACGCAGTATTTT.